The 14 T cell receptor beta chains reported below all come from one sample, sequenced in a study of regulatory T cells in long-lasting Graves disease. Time point defined: newly diagnosed GD, antithyroid drugs for less than 3 months. PBMCs provided the RNA from which the TCR library was made. The authors built TCR beta libraries using iRepertoire HTBI primers and Arm-PCR of CDR3 regions. TCRdb passed the multiplex PCR reads through MiXCR, listing each CDR3 protein once. This table has about 540,000 distinct CDR3 sequences, about 13% appearing once. These data also formed part of another study, on T cells in Graves' hyperthyroidism and ophthalmopathy.

This specimen was peripheral blood mononuclear cells (PBMCs), taken at new diagnosis, from a patient treated with antithyroid drugs. These receptors were taken from a man younger than 40 with Graves disease.

This clonotype was detected ten times or more. This chain joins TRBV28 and TRBJ2-5; D is perhaps TRBD1 (7 bases). The germline V gene has CDR1 MDHEN and CDR2 SYDVKM. V dropped 8 bases and J dropped 5 bases, with 15 bases sitting between them. This CDR3 contains 13 residues. DNA for the CDR3: TGTGCCAGCCGAGACAGGGAGGAGGAGACCCAGTACTTC. Amino acids: CASRDREEETQYF.

This sequence joins TRBV29-1 and TRBJ1-2; the D gene is possibly TRBD1 (5 bases). CDR1 is SQVTM and CDR2 is ANQGSEA in the germline V gene. The CDR3 consists of 12 residues. Deletions cut 4 bases from V and 1 base from J, with 7 bases between. CDR3 region: CSVGGYNYGYTF. The CDR3 nucleotides read TGCAGCGTTGGGGGCTATAACTATGGCTACACCTTC.

J is TRBJ1-3 and V is TRBV6-2 or TRBV6-3, with a tentative D call TRBD1 (5 bases). Germline lookup yields CDR1 MNHEY and CDR2 SVGEGT. The V end was cut by 4 bases, the J end by 0 bases, with 13 bases between. The CDR3 contains 16 residues. CDR3 region: CASSWGADTSGNTIYF. CDR3 in DNA: TGTGCCAGCAGTTGGGGCGCCGACACCTCTGGAAACACCATATATTTT.

The sample holds many counts of this clonotype. The chain recombines TRBV7-3 with TRBJ2-3; 13 positions match TRBD2. This CDR3 is built from 14 residues. The V segment lost 5 bases and the J segment 8 bases; nucleotides outside the gene matches: 4. CDR1 and CDR2 from the germline V gene are SGHTA and FQGTGA. CDR3 coding DNA: TGTGCCAGCAGCCTAGGACTAGCGGGAGCTACGCAGTATTTT. Its protein product is CASSLGLAGATQYF.

The chain employs TRBV5-1 and TRBJ2-1; D might be TRBD1 (6 bases). The V and J ends lost 2 bases and 5 bases respectively, with 8 bases between them. This CDR3 is built from 13 residues. In germline, CDR1 is SGHRS, CDR2 YFSETQ. The CDR3: CASSFHRDNEQFF. In DNA, the CDR3 is TGCGCCAGCAGCTTTCACAGGGACAATGAGCAGTTCTTC.

V gene TRBV29-1 combines with J gene TRBJ2-7; 13 nucleotides match TRBD2. J was trimmed by 0 bases and V by 3 bases; bases with no gene match: 2. CDR3 length equals 15 residues. Germline values: CDR1 SQVTM, CDR2 ANQGSEA. The CDR3 DNA reads as TGCAGCGTTGATTGGACTAGCGGGAGCTCCTACGAGCAGTACTTC. It specifies CSVDWTSGSSYEQYF.

This clonotype was seen a handful of times. The chain has TRBV5-1 and TRBJ2-5; D is uncertain. There are 13 residues in the CDR3. V lost 4 bases and J lost 2, with 9 bases in between. Germline values: CDR1 SGHRS, CDR2 YFSETQ. The CDR3 nucleotides read TGCGCCAGCAGCCCTCTGATACAAGAGACCCAGTACTTC. Residues: CASSPLIQETQYF.

This clonotype occurred many times. V is TRBV6-5 and J is TRBJ2-1; unclear D gene. Germline assignment: CDR1 MNHEY and CDR2 SVGAGI. The V and J ends lost 1 base and 3 bases respectively, with 10 bases between them. There are 15 residues in the CDR3. For the CDR3, the DNA is TGTGCCAGCAGTTACTATGGTCGGAACTACAATGAGCAGTTCTTC. Encoded protein: CASSYYGRNYNEQFF.

The rearrangement joins TRBV10-3 to TRBJ1-3, with unresolved D. The CDR3 has 15 amino acids. CDR1 is ENHRY, CDR2 SYGVKD, per germline. V lost 6 bases, J lost 4 bases, and 16 bases lay in between. The chain's CDR3 is CAIRPPEREGNTIYF. As DNA, the CDR3 is TGTGCCATCAGACCACCCGAGAGGGAAGGAAACACCATATATTTT.

As for this clonotype: A much larger clone sits a single nucleotide away, making a read error possible. The J gene is TRBJ2-2, the V gene TRBV15; 7 bases match TRBD2. CDR3 length: 18 amino acids. The J segment lost 4 bases and the V segment lost 1 base, leaving 12 bases of the junction unmatched. Germline V gene lookup returns CDR1 LNHNV and CDR2 YYDKDF (reference sequence). The CDR3 sequence is CATSRGESGLGATGELFF. CDR3 bases: TGTGCCACCAGCAGAGGAGAGTCCGGACTAGGCGCCACCGGGGAGCTGTTTTTT.

The table lists this clonotype with a few counts. V is TRBV9 and J is TRBJ2-5; D not certain. The CDR3 contains 16 residues. The V and J ends lost 2 bases and 2 bases respectively, with 16 bases between them. Germline lookup yields CDR1 SGDLS and CDR2 YYNGEE. The CDR3 DNA reads as TGTGCCAGCAGCGTCGAAGGCGCGGAAACACAAGAGACCCAGTACTTC. Translation: CASSVEGAETQETQYF.

A word on this clonotype: A single base separates this from a much larger clone, so it may be a read error. J is TRBJ1-1 and V is TRBV4-1, with D possibly being TRBD1 (5 bases). The ends were cut back, 3 bases at V and 6 bases at J, with 14 bases in the middle. Germline V gives CDR1 MGHRA, CDR2 YSYEKL. The CDR3 extends over 14 amino acids. The CDR3 DNA reads as TGCGCCAGCAGCCATGATCTGGGACGGCCTGAAGCTTTCTTT. As protein: CASSHDLGRPEAFF.

The sample holds many counts of this clonotype. The chain is built from TRBV2 and TRBJ1-6; TRBD1 aligns across 8 bases. This CDR3 has 15 amino acids. V lost 7 bases, J lost 8 bases, and 10 bases stayed unmatched. Germline lookup yields CDR1 SNHLY and CDR2 FYNNEI. CDR3 region: CASMTGASGHSPLHF. The CDR3 DNA reads TGTGCCAGCATGACAGGGGCTTCGGGGCATTCACCCCTCCACTTT.

This clonotype was seen ten or more times. This chain links TRBV20-1 with TRBJ2-2; TRBD2 aligns across 14 bases. This CDR3 spans 15 amino acids. V was clipped by 1 base and J by 5 bases; unmatched bases: 0. Per germline, CDR1 DFQATT and CDR2 SNEGSKA (reference sequence). The CDR3 coding sequence is TGCAGTGCTAGAGGGACTAGCGGGAGGACCGGGGAGCTGTTTTTT. Translated, it gives CSARGTSGRTGELFF.